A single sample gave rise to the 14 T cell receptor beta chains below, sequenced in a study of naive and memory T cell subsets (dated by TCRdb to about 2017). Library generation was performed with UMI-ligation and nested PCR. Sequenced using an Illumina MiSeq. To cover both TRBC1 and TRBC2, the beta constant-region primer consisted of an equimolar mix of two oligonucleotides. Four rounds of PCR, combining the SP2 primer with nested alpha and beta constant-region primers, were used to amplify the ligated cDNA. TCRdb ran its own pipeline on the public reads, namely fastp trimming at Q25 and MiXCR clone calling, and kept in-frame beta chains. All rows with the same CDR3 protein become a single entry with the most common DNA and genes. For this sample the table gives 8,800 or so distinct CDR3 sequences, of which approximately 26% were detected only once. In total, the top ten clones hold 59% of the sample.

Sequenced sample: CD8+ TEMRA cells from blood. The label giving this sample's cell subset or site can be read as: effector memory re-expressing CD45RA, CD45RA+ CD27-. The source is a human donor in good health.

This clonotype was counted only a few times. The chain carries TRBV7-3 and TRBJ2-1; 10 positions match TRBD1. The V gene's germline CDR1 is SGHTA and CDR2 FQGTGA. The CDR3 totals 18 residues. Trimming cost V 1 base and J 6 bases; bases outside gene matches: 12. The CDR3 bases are TGTGCCAGCAGCTTAATACTGGGGGGGACAGGGGAGGTCAATGAGCAGTTCTTC. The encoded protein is CASSLILGGTGEVNEQFF. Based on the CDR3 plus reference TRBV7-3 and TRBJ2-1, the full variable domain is GAGVSQTPSNKVTEKGKYVELRCDPISGHTALYWYRQSLGQGPEFLIYFQGTGAADDSGLPNDRFFAVRPEGSVSTLKIQRTERGDSAVYLCASSLILGGTGEVNEQFFGPGTRLTVL.

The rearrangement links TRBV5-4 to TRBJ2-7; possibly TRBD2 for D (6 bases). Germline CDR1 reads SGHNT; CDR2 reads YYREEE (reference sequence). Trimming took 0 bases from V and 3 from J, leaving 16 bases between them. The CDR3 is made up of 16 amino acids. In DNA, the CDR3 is TGTGCCAGCAGCTTGGTTGTCGGGAGTGTAGACTACGAGCAGTACTTC. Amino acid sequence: CASSLVVGSVDYEQYF.

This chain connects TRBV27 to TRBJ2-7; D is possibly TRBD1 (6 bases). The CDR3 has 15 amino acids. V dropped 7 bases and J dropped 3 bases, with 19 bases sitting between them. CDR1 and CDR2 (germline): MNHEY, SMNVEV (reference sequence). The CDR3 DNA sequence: TGTGCCAGCAAGTTGGCGGACAGCCCTTACTACGAGCAGTACTTC. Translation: CASKLADSPYYEQYF.

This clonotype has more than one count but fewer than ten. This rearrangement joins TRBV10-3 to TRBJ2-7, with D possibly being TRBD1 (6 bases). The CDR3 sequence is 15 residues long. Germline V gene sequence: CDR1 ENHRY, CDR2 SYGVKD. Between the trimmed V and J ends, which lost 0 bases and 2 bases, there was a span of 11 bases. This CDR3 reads CAISESVTGAYEQYF. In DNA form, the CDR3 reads TGTGCCATCAGTGAGTCGGTGACAGGAGCCTACGAGCAGTACTTC.

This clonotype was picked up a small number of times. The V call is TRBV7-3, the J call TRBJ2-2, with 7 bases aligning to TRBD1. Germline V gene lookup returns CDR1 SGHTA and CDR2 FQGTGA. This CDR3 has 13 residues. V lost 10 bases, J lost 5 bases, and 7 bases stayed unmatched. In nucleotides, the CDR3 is TGTGCCACCAGGACAGGCGGTACCGGGGAGCTGTTTTTT. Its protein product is CATRTGGTGELFF. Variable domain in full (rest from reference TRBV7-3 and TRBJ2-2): GAGVSQTPSNKVTEKGKYVELRCDPISGHTALYWYRQSLGQGPEFLIYFQGTGAADDSGLPNDRFFAVRPEGSVSTLKIQRTERGDSAVYLCATRTGGTGELFFGEGSRLTVL.

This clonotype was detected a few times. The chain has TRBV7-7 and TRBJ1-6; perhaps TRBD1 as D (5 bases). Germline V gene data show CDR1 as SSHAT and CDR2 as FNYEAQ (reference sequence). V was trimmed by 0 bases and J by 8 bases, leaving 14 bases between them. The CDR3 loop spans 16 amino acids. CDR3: CASSLAGGGLDSPLHF. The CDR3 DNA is TGTGCCAGCAGCTTAGCGGGGGGGGGATTGGATTCACCCCTCCACTTT.

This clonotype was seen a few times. For the CDR3, the DNA is TGCAGTGCTTCTACTCTTACCTACGAGCAGTACTTC. Translated: CSASTLTYEQYF. V usage is TRBV20-1 and J usage is TRBJ2-7; no clear D. Trimming pared 5 bases from V and 2 bases from J, leaving 10 bases between. The CDR3 runs to 12 residues. Germline CDR1 and CDR2: DFQATT and SNEGSKA (reference sequence).

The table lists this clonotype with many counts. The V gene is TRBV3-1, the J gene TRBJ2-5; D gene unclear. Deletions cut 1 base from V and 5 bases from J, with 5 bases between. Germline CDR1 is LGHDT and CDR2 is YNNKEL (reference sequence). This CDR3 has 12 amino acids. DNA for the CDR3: TGTGCCAGCAGCCAAGGTTTGGAGACCCAGTACTTC. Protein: CASSQGLETQYF.

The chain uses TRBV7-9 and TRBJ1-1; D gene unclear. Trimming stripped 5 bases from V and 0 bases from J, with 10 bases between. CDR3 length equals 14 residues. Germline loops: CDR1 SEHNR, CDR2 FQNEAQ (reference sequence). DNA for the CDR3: TGTGCCAGCAGCCCTCAAGAAATGAACACTGAAGCTTTCTTT. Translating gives CASSPQEMNTEAFF.

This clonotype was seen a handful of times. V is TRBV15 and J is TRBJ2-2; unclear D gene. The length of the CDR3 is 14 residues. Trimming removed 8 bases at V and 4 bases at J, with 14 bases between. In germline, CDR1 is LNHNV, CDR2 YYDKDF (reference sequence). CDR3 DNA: TGTGCCACCTGTCCGGAAACCTCCACCGGGGAGCTGTTTTTT. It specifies CATCPETSTGELFF.

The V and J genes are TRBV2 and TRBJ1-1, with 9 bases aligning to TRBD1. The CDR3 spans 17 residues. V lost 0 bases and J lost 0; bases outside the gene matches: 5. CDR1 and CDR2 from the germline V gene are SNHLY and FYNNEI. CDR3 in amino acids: CASSEAGQGRVNTEAFF. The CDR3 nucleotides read TGTGCCAGCAGTGAAGCGGGACAGGGCCGGGTGAACACTGAAGCTTTCTTT.

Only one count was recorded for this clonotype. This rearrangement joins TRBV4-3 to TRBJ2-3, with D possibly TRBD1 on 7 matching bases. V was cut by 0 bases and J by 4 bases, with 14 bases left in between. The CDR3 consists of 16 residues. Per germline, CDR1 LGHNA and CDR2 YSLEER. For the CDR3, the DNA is TGCGCCAGCAGCCAAGATTACCCAGGGGGGCCAGATACGCAGTATTTT. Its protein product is CASSQDYPGGPDTQYF.

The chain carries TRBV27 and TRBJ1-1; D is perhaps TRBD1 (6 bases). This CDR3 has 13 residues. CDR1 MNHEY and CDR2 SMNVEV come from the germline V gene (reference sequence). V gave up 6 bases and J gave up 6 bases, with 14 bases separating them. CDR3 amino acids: CASRETGPSEAFF. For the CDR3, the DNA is TGTGCCAGCAGGGAGACAGGACCGTCTGAAGCTTTCTTT.

The CDR3 protein is CASSLDVRNEKLFF. CDR3 nucleotides: TGTGCCAGCAGCCTGGACGTGAGGAATGAAAAACTGTTTTTT. The V and J genes are TRBV5-5 and TRBJ1-4; D not resolved. Germline V gene lookup returns CDR1 SGHKS and CDR2 YYEKEE (reference sequence). The V end lost 4 bases, the J end lost 5 bases, and 12 bases lay between the germline ends. The CDR3 contains 14 residues.